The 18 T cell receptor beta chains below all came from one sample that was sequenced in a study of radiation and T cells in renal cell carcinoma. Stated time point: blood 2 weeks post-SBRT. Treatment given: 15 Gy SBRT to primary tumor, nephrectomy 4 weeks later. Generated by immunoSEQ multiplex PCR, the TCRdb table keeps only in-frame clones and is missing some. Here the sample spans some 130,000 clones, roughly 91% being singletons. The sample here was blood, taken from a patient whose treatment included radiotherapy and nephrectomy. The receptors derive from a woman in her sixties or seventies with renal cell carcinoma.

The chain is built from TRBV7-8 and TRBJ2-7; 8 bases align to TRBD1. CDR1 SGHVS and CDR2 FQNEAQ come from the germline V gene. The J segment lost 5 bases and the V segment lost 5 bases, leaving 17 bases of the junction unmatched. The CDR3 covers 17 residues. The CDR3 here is CASSPSRRTGTAHEQYF. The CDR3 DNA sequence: TGTGCCAGCAGCCCCTCCCGGCGGACAGGGACTGCCCACGAGCAGTACTTC.

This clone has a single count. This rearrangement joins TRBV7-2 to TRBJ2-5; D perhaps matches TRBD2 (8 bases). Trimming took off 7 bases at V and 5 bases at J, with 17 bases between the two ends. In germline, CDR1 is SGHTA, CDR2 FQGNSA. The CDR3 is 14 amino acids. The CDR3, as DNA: TGTGCCAGCATAATCGGGAGGGGGCCGGAGACCCAGTACTTC. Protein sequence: CASIIGRGPETQYF.

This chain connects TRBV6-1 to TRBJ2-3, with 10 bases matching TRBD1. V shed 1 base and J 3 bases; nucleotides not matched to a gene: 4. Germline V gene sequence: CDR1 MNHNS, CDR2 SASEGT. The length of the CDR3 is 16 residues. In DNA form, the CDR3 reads TGTGCCAGCAGTGAAGGATTGGGACAGGGGACAGATACGCAGTATTTT. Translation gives CASSEGLGQGTDTQYF.

CDR3: CASSLGQFQETQYF. The CDR3, as DNA: TGCGCCAGCAGCTTGGGCCAGTTCCAAGAGACCCAGTACTTC. The genes are TRBV5-1 and TRBJ2-5; the D is unclear. The CDR3 consists of 14 residues. Germline loops: CDR1 SGHRS, CDR2 YFSETQ. The V gene lost 0 bases and the J gene lost 1 base, with 7 bases spanning the gap.

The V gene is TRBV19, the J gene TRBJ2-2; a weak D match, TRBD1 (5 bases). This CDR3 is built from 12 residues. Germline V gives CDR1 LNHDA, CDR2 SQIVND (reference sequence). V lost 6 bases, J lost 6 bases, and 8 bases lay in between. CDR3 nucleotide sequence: TGTGCCAGTAGAGTAGGGGCCGGGGAGCTGTTTTTT. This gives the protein CASRVGAGELFF.

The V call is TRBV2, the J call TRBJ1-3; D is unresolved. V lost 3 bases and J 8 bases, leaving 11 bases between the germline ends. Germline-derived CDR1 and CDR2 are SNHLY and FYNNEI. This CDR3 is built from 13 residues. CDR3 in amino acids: CASSENIPYTIYF. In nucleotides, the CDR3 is TGTGCCAGCAGTGAGAATATCCCATACACCATATATTTT. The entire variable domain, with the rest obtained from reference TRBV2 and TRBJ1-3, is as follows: EPEVTQTPSHQVTQMGQEVILRCVPISNHLYFYWYRQILGQKVEFLVSFYNNEISEKSEIFDDQFSVERPDGSNFTLKIRSTKLEDSAMYFCASSENIPYTIYFGEGSWLTVV.

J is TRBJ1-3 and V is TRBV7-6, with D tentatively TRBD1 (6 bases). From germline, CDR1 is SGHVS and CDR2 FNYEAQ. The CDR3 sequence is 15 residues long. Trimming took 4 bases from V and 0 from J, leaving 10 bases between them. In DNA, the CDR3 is TGTGCCAGCAGCTCCACAGGGCCCTCTGGAAACACCATATATTTT. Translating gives CASSSTGPSGNTIYF.

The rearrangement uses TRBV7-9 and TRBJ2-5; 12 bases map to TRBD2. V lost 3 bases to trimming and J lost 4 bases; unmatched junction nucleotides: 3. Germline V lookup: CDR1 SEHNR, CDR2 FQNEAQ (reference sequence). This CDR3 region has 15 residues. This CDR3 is CASSFGLAGSETQYF. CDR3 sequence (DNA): TGTGCCAGCAGCTTTGGACTAGCGGGGTCAGAGACCCAGTACTTC.

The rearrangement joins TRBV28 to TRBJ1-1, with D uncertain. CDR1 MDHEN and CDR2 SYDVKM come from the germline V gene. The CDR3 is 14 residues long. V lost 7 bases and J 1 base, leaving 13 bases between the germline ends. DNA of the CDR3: TGTGCCAGCACCCCCAAAGGCTGGAACACTGAAGCTTTCTTT. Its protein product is CASTPKGWNTEAFF.

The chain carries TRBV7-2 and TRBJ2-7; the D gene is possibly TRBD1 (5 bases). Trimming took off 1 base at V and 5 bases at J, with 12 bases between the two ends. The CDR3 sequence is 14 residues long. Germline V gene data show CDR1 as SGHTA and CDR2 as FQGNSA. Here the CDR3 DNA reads TGTGCCAGCAGCTTAGTATCCCAGGGCCACGAGCAGTACTTC. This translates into CASSLVSQGHEQYF.

CDR3 DNA sequence: TGTGCCAGCGGGGACTCCCGCCCGCCCGCAGATACGCAGTATTTT. It specifies CASGDSRPPADTQYF. This sequence joins TRBV7-2 and TRBJ2-3, with D maybe TRBD2 (6 bases). The CDR3 runs to 15 residues. With 8 bases removed from V and 4 bases from J, the gap between germline ends came to 19 bases. The germline CDR1 and CDR2 sequences are SGHTA and FQGNSA.

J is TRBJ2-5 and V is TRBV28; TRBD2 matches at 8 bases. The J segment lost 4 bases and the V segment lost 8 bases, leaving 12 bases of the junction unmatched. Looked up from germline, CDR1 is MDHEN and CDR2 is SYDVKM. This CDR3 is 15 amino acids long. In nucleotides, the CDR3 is TGTGCCAGCGGGGGTCTTCCGGGAGGGGGAGAGACCCAGTACTTC. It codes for CASGGLPGGGETQYF. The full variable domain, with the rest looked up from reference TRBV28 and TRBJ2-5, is DVKVTQSSRYLVKRTGEKVFLECVQDMDHENMFWYRQDPGLGLRLIYFSYDVKMKEKGDIPEGYSVSREKKERFSLILESASTNQTSMYLCASGGLPGGGETQYFGPGTRLLVL.

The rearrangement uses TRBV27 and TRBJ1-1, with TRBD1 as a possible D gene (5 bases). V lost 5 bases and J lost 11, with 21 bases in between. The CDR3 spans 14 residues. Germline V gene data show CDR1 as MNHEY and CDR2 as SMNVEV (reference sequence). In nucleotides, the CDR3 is TGTGCCAGCAGTGAGACAGTTCAGACGCAGGAGGCTTTCTTT. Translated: CASSETVQTQEAFF.

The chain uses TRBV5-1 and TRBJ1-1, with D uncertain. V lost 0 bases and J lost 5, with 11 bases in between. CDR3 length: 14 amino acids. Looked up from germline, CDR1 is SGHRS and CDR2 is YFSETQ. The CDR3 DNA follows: TGCGCCAGCAGCTTGGGGCTCATGGAGACTGAAGCTTTCTTT. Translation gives CASSLGLMETEAFF.

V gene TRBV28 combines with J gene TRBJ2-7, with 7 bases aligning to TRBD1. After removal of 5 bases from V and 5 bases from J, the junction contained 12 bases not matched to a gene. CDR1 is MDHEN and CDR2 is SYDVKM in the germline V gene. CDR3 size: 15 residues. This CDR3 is CASSPLTGPIDEQYF. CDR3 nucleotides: TGTGCCAGCAGTCCGTTGACAGGGCCTATCGACGAGCAGTACTTC.

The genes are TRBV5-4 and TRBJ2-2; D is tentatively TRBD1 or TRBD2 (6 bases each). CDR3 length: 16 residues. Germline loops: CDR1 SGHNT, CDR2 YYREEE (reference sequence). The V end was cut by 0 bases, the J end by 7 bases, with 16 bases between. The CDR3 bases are TGTGCCAGCAGCTTGGACCGGAGGGGGAAGTTCGGGGAGCTGTTTTTT. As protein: CASSLDRRGKFGELFF.

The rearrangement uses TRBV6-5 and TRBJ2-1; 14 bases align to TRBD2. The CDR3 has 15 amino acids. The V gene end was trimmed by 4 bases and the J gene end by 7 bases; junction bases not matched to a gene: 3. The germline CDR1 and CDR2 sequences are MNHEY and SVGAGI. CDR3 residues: CASSSRLAGGNEQFF. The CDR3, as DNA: TGTGCCAGCAGTTCGCGACTAGCGGGGGGGAATGAGCAGTTCTTC.

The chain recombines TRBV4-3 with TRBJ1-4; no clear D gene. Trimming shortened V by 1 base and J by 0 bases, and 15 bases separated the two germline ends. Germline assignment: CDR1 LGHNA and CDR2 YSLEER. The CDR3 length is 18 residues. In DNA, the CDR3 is TGCGCCAGCAGCCAAGGGCCTACCCCGGTTGCAACTAATGAAAAACTGTTTTTT. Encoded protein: CASSQGPTPVATNEKLFF.